The sequence of this TCR beta chain was determined in a study of T cell repertoires in cytomegalovirus infection. Study background: Evidence of both CMV infection and a matching HLA type came from public TCR beta signatures. Broader study findings: There were carriers of CMV plus the relevant HLA, and cumulative public TCR beta family frequency identified them.

The CDR3 contains 16 residues. The germline V gene encodes CDR1 SGHDT and CDR2 YYEEEE. J gave up 2 bases and V 4 bases, and 7 bases lay outside the gene matches. Using its own MiXCR run on the reads, TCRdb lists one record per CDR3 protein. Found here are approximately 110,000 distinct CDR3 sequences, under 45% of them singletons; the top ten hold around 74%. Comment on this clonotype: What it binds is not known.

This TCR came from a human donor in good health (CMV status not recorded). Some clones in this sample may be carry-over from other donors' samples. The sequenced sample was CD8+ T cells from cultured PBMCs, obtained from culture after CMV antigen stimulation. The rearrangement links TRBV5-6 to TRBJ2-2; 8 nucleotides match TRBD2. CDR3 region: CASSLGGGANTGELFF. The CDR3 DNA reads TGTGCCAGCAGCCTCGGGGGGGGGGCTAACACCGGGGAGCTGTTTTTT. The full variable domain, its missing parts supplied by reference TRBV5-6 and TRBJ2-2, is DAGVTQSPTHLIKTRGQQVTLRCSPKSGHDTVSWYQQALGQGPQFIFQYYEEEERQRGNFPDRFSGHQFPNYSSELNVNALLLGDSALYLCASSLGGGANTGELFFGEGSRLTVL.